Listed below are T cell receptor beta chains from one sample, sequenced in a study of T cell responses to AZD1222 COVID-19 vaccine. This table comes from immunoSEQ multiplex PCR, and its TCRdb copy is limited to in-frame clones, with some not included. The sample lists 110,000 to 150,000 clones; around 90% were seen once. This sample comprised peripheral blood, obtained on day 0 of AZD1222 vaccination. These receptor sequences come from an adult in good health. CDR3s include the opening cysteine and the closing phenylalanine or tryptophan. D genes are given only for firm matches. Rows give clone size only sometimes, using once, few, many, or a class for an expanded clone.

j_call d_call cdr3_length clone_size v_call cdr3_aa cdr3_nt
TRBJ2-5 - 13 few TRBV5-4 CASSLKERETQYF TGTGCCAGCAGCTTGAAAGAGAGAGAGACCCAGTACTTC
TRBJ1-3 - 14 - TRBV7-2 CASSSVGDGNTIYF TGTGCCAGCAGCTCGGTAGGGGACGGAAACACCATATATTTT
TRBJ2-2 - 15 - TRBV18 CASGQGIIASTELFF TGTGCCAGCGGGCAGGGAATCATCGCATCAACGGAGCTGTTTTTT
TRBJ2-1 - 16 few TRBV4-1 CASSQVDLLTYNEQFF TGCGCCAGCAGCCAAGTTGACCTACTAACCTACAATGAGCAGTTCTTC
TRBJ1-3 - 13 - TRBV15 CATSRDRKNTIYF TGTGCCACCAGCAGAGATCGTAAAAACACCATATATTTT
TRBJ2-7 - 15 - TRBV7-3 CASSLTRGANYEQYF TGTGCCAGCAGCCTAACAAGGGGGGCCAACTACGAGCAGTACTTC
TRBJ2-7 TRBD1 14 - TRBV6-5 CASRQGVGWHEQYF TGTGCCAGCAGACAGGGGGTGGGATGGCACGAGCAGTACTTC
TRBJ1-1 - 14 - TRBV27 CATGGGGGGTEAFF TGTGCCACCGGAGGGGGTGGGGGGGGCACTGAAGCTTTCTTT
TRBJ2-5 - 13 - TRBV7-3 CASSTSPQETQYF TGTGCCAGCAGCACTAGCCCCCAAGAGACCCAGTACTTC
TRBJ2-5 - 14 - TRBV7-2 CASSRPRAQETQYF TGTGCCAGCAGCAGGCCCAGGGCCCAAGAGACCCAGTACTTC
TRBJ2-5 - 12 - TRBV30 CAWSVGGETQYF TGTGCCTGGAGTGTTGGGGGAGAGACCCAGTACTTC
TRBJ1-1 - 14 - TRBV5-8 CASRLGLLNTEAFF TGTGCCAGCAGATTAGGACTGCTGAACACTGAAGCTTTCTTT
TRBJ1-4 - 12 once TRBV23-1 CASTPQRHQLFF TGCGCCAGCACTCCTCAAAGACACCAACTGTTTTTT
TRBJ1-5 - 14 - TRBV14 CASSQTGSNQPQHF TGTGCCAGCAGCCAAACAGGTAGCAATCAGCCCCAGCATTTT
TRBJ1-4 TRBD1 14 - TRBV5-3 CARNPDRGTAKLFF TGTGCCAGAAACCCGGACAGGGGGACCGCAAAACTGTTTTTT
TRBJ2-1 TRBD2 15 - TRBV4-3 CASSPAGGRWNEQFF TGCGCCAGCAGCCCCGCGGGAGGGCGGTGGAATGAGCAGTTCTTC
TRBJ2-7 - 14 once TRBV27 CASSLKGVGYEQYF TGTGCCAGCAGTTTAAAGGGCGTGGGGTACGAGCAGTACTTC
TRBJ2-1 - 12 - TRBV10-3 CAISGRDNEQFF TGTGCCATCAGTGGTCGGGACAATGAGCAGTTCTTC
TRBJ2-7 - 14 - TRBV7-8 CASSRPAGTYEQYF TGTGCCAGCAGCCGCCCGGCCGGTACCTACGAGCAGTACTTC
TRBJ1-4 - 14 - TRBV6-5 CASSYSRRSEKLFF TGTGCCAGCAGTTACTCTAGACGGTCTGAAAAACTGTTTTTT
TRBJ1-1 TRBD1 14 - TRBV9 CASSGTGGKTEAFF TGTGCCAGCAGCGGGACAGGGGGTAAGACTGAAGCTTTCTTT
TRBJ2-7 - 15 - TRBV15 CATSGDRRNRNEQYF TGTGCCACCAGCGGAGACAGGCGGAACCGGAACGAGCAGTACTTC